Each of the 17 T cell receptor beta chains below was sequenced from the same sample in a study of T cells in Graves' hyperthyroidism and ophthalmopathy (dated by TCRdb to the late 2010s). Libraries were made using multiplex PCR. The instrument given in TCRdb is Illumina HiSeq 2000. The TCR beta CDR3 regions were amplified from RNA transcripts. A first-round RT-PCR of the TCR CDR3 used the HTBI primer set with the Qiagen OneStep RT-PCR kit. Through fastp at Q25 and MiXCR, TCRdb rebuilt clones from the public reads, retaining in-frame beta chains. CDR3 protein duplicates are merged, each entry listing the most common genes and DNA. The sample records more than 500,000 distinct CDR3 sequences, 40% to 50% of which are singletons. The top ten constitute roughly 45% of the sample. Sequencing used peripheral blood or thyroid tissue (not recorded which). The receptors here all came from an adult woman with Graves' disease, either hyperthyroidism or ophthalmopathy (not recorded which).

This chain links TRBV12-3 or TRBV12-4 with TRBJ2-7; 8 bases agree with TRBD1. After removal of 3 bases from V and 5 bases from J, the junction contained 9 bases not matched to a gene. The CDR3 covers 15 residues. The CDR3 DNA reads as TGTGCCAGCAGTTTGGACAGGGTGATAGTCGACGAGCAGTACTTC. It is translated as CASSLDRVIVDEQYF.

The V gene is TRBV7-9, the J gene TRBJ2-3; D unresolved. The V gene's germline CDR1 is SEHNR and CDR2 FQNEAQ (reference sequence). V lost 5 bases to trimming and J lost 7 bases, with 16 bases between them. The CDR3 has 14 residues. Here the CDR3 DNA reads TGTGCCAGCAGCCAAGAGGAATTAAGCTATACGCAGTATTTT. Translated: CASSQEELSYTQYF.

This clonotype came up many times. This chain joins TRBV3-1 and TRBJ1-2; no definite D call. Per the germline V gene, CDR1 is LGHDT and CDR2 is YNNKEL (reference sequence). Trimming took 6 bases from V and 7 from J, leaving 18 bases between them. The CDR3 is made up of 14 amino acids. DNA of the CDR3: TGTGCCAGCAGGCGGACGGCGGAAAGTTTTGGCTACACCTTC. The encoded protein is CASRRTAESFGYTF.

The gene calls are TRBV7-9 and TRBJ2-6; 7 bases line up with TRBD1. CDR3 length: 18 amino acids. V gave up 2 bases and J gave up 3 bases; unmatched junction bases: 10. CDR1 SEHNR and CDR2 FQNEAQ come from the germline V gene (reference sequence). The chain's CDR3 is CASSLSGTDGGGANVLTF. The CDR3 DNA follows: TGTGCCAGCAGCTTATCCGGGACAGATGGAGGTGGGGCCAACGTCCTGACTTTC.

This chain uses TRBV7-9 with TRBJ2-3; D is perhaps TRBD1 or TRBD2 (5 bases each). Germline lookup yields CDR1 SEHNR and CDR2 FQNEAQ (reference sequence). Trimming shortened V by 1 base and J by 1 base, and 9 bases separated the two germline ends. The CDR3 has 15 residues. CDR3 protein: CASSLVPGRTDTQYF. In DNA form, the CDR3 reads TGTGCCAGCAGCTTAGTCCCGGGACGCACAGATACGCAGTATTTT. Complete variable domain (other parts from reference TRBV7-9 and TRBJ2-3): DTGVSQNPRHKITKRGQNVTFRCDPISEHNRLYWYRQTLGQGPEFLTYFQNEAQLEKSRLLSDRFSAERPKGSFSTLEIQRTEQGDSAMYLCASSLVPGRTDTQYFGPGTRLTVL.

With regard to this clonotype: As the CDR3 is not closed by the conserved phenylalanine or tryptophan, this likely results from a read error. The DNA is left out, because the CDR3 cannot be placed on it with certainty; the CDR3 is given as TCRdb lists it. The J gene is TRBJ1-6, the V gene TRBV20-1; TRBD1 is the table's D call and was not checked against the DNA. Germline lookup yields CDR1 DFQATT and CDR2 SNEGSKA (reference sequence). The CDR3 is made up of 15 amino acids, end residues included. The CDR3 region is CSVRQGSAPIIHPST.

This clonotype has at least ten counts. The chain combines TRBV11-3 with TRBJ2-5; possible D gene TRBD2, 6 bases. Germline CDR1 and CDR2: SGHNT and YENEEA. Trimming pared 4 bases from V and 4 bases from J, leaving 13 bases between. The CDR3 is 14 residues long. The CDR3 loop reads CASSSRLVRETQYF. Here the CDR3 DNA reads TGTGCCAGCAGCTCCAGACTAGTCCGAGAGACCCAGTACTTC.

V usage is TRBV2 and J usage is TRBJ2-7; either TRBD1 or TRBD2 may supply D (6 bases each). The germline V gene has CDR1 SNHLY and CDR2 FYNNEI. This CDR3 has 15 amino acids. V was pared by 10 bases and J by 6 bases, with 25 bases between. The CDR3 protein is CAIKGTGRRSAEQYF. In nucleotides, the CDR3 is TGTGCCATCAAGGGAACAGGGAGGAGGTCGGCCGAGCAGTACTTC. Full variable domain (remainder filled in from reference TRBV2 and TRBJ2-7): EPEVTQTPSHQVTQMGQEVILRCVPISNHLYFYWYRQILGQKVEFLVSFYNNEISEKSEIFDDQFSVERPDGSNFTLKIRSTKLEDSAMYFCAIKGTGRRSAEQYFGPGTRLTVT.

This clonotype was recorded at least ten times. V usage is TRBV24-1 and J usage is TRBJ2-7, with 9 bases lining up with TRBD1. After removal of 2 bases from V and 5 bases from J, the junction contained 6 bases not matched to a gene. Per germline, CDR1 KGHDR and CDR2 SFDVKD. This CDR3 contains 15 residues. CDR3 residues: CATSDSPDRGDEQYF. The CDR3 nucleotides read TGTGCCACCAGTGATTCCCCGGACAGGGGAGACGAGCAGTACTTC.

In its sample, this clonotype was seen many times. The CDR3 DNA sequence: TGCGCCAGCAGCTCGTCCGGGACGGCGAACACCGGGGAGCTGTTTTTT. Translating gives CASSSSGTANTGELFF. The chain carries TRBV5-1 and TRBJ2-2; D may match TRBD1 or TRBD2 (5 bases each). CDR3 size: 16 residues. The V gene lost 3 bases and the J gene lost 0 bases, with 12 bases spanning the gap. CDR1 is SGHRS and CDR2 is YFSETQ in the germline V gene.

The V call is TRBV29-1, the J call TRBJ1-1; 8 bases line up with TRBD1. Germline CDR1 is SQVTM and CDR2 is ANQGSEA. With V trimmed by 1 base and J by 5 bases, 3 bases remained unmatched. This CDR3 contains 13 residues. Here the CDR3 reads CSVEGQGRTEAFF. CDR3 nucleotides: TGCAGCGTTGAAGGACAGGGGAGGACTGAAGCTTTCTTT.

This clonotype was seen ten or more times. V is TRBV12-3 or TRBV12-4 and J is TRBJ2-5; TRBD2 matches 7 bases. The CDR3 is 14 residues long. J lost 3 bases, V lost 2 bases, and 3 bases had no gene match. The CDR3 here is CASSLWGGEETQYF. CDR3 sequence (DNA): TGTGCCAGCAGTTTATGGGGGGGAGAAGAGACCCAGTACTTC.

The rearrangement joins TRBV20-1 to TRBJ1-1; 8 nucleotides match TRBD1. Germline CDR1 is DFQATT and CDR2 is SNEGSKA (reference sequence). The CDR3 is made up of 15 amino acids. Trimming at V came to 0 bases and at J to 4 bases, leaving 7 bases not matched to a gene. The CDR3 DNA reads TGCAGTGCTAGAGAGGGGACAGGTTGGAGCACTGAAGCTTTCTTT. This sequence encodes CSAREGTGWSTEAFF.

This clonotype was observed many times. As DNA, the CDR3 is TGTGCCAGCAGCTTGAAAGGGACAGGGGTGCGAGAGCAGTACTTC. This encodes CASSLKGTGVREQYF. The J gene is TRBJ2-7, the V gene TRBV7-9; 10 bases are shared with TRBD1. Germline assignment: CDR1 SEHNR and CDR2 FQNEAQ (reference sequence). The CDR3 length is 15 residues. V trimming: 3 bases; J trimming: 7 bases; junction bases outside the gene matches: 9.

The table lists this clonotype with a few counts. A much bigger clone sits one base away, suggesting this may be a read error. J is TRBJ2-5 and V is TRBV5-6; D may match TRBD1 or TRBD2 (5 bases each). The CDR3 is 14 residues long. Trimming took 2 bases from V and 5 from J, leaving 13 bases between them. CDR1 SGHDT and CDR2 YYEEEE come from the germline V gene. The CDR3 nucleotides read TGTGCCAGCAGCTTCCGGGGCGGCGGGGAGACCCAGTACTTC. Protein product: CASSFRGGGETQYF.

This clonotype was counted many times. V gene TRBV7-2 combines with J gene TRBJ2-2; possibly TRBD1 for D (6 bases). The CDR3 loop spans 16 amino acids. Trimming took 4 bases from V and 0 from J, leaving 12 bases between them. Germline V gene lookup returns CDR1 SGHTA and CDR2 FQGNSA. The CDR3 loop is CASSSQGGSNTGELFF. The CDR3 DNA reads as TGTGCCAGCAGCTCTCAAGGGGGATCGAACACCGGGGAGCTGTTTTTT. Based on the CDR3 plus reference TRBV7-2 and TRBJ2-2, the full variable domain is GAGVSQSPSNKVTEKGKDVELRCDPISGHTALYWYRQSLGQGLEFLIYFQGNSAPDKSGLPSDRFSAERTGGSVSTLTIQRTQQEDSAVYLCASSSQGGSNTGELFFGEGSRLTVL.

This clonotype came up many times. The chain employs TRBV7-6 and TRBJ2-7; TRBD1 matches at 12 bases. The CDR3 length is 16 residues. The germline V gene encodes CDR1 SGHVS and CDR2 FNYEAQ. V trimming: 5 bases; J trimming: 2 bases; junction bases outside the gene matches: 7. DNA for the CDR3: TGTGCCAGCAGCCCATGGGGACAGGGGGCGACCTACGAGCAGTACTTC. Protein: CASSPWGQGATYEQYF.